The clone carrying this T cell receptor (beta chain) was found once. Its antigen remains unknown. These data are taken from a study of vaccination and CD4 T cells after COVID-19. Study-wide context: Some control cultures received a CEFX pool, which served as the positive control. Others received an HIV-1 Nef pool or no peptide.

The CDR3 extends over 15 amino acids. V was cut by 3 bases and J by 7 bases, with 18 bases left in between. Germline CDR1 is DFQATT and CDR2 is SNEGSKA (reference sequence). The Oncomine TCR Beta short-read assay was applied to DNA of cultured CD4+ T cells. TCRdb passed the PCR reads through MiXCR, listing each CDR3 protein once. The sample shows about 4,800 distinct CDR3 sequences, roughly 80% of them seen only once. Treatment reported: roughly 11-day PBMC culture with coronavirus spike peptide pools or control peptides (ViraFEST assay). This chain connects TRBV20-1 to TRBJ2-2; a weak D match, TRBD2 (6 bases). The source material was CD4+ T cells from blood, cultured in vitro. This sequence originates from a human donor who had recovered from COVID-19. Here the CDR3 DNA reads TGCAGTGCTAGTTCGGGCGCGGGGACGAGCGGGGAGCTGTTTTTT. As protein: CSASSGAGTSGELFF.